This T cell receptor (beta chain) was sequenced during a study of early T cells in non-severe SARS-CoV-2 infection. Study as a whole: Investigators sequenced bulk RNA drawn from unsorted whole blood, and chains remained unpaired. Broader study findings: Missing private and CD4 specificities, VDJdb matching favored anti-spike CD8 responses.

This clonotype was detected ten times or more. As yet, its antigen is unknown. Unique molecular identifiers were added to individual cDNA molecules. TCRdb re-called the 5' RACE reads with MiXCR, one entry per CDR3 protein. Here the sample spans tens of thousands of distinct CDR3 sequences, 6.3% being singletons. Germline V CDR1 and CDR2: SGHRS, YFSETQ. Trimming removed 4 bases at V and 7 bases at J, with 17 bases between. The CDR3 sequence is 14 residues long. Specimen: whole blood. The TCR comes from an adult who was a healthcare worker with PCR-confirmed SARS-CoV-2 infection or an uninfected control (not recorded which). The J gene is TRBJ2-5, the V gene TRBV5-1, with D perhaps assigned TRBD1 or TRBD2 (5 bases each). In nucleotides, the CDR3 is TGCGCCAGCAGCATCGAGGGGCCCGAGGGGACCCAGTACTTC. Amino acids: CASSIEGPEGTQYF.